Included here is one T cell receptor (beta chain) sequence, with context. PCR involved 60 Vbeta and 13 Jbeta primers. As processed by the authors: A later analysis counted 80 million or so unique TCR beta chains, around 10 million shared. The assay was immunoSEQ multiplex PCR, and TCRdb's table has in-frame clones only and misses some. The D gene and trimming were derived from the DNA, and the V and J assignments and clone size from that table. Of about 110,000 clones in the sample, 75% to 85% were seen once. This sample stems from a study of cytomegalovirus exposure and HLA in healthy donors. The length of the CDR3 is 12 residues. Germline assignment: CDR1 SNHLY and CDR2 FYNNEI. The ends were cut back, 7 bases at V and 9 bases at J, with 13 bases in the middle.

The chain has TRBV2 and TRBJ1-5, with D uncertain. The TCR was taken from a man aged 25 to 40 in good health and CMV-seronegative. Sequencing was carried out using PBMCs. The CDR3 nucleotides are TGTGCCAGCAACGGACCCGAGGGGCCCCAGCATTTT. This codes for CASNGPEGPQHF.